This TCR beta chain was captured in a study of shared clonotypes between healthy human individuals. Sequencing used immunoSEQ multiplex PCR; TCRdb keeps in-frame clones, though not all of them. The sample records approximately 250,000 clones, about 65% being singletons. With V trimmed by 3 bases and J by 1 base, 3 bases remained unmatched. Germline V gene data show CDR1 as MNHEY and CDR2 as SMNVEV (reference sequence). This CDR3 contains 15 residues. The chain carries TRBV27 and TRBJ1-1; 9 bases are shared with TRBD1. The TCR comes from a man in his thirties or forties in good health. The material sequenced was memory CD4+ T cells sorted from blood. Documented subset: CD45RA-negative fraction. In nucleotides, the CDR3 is TGTGCCAGCAGTTTTGGGGACAGGGCGAACACTGAAGCTTTCTTT. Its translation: CASSFGDRANTEAFF.